This TCR beta chain was sequenced for a study of T cell repertoires in cytomegalovirus infection. The study's findings and limits: Using cumulative public TCR beta family frequency, the authors identified those who carried CMV together with the relevant HLA.

Trimming removed 5 bases from V and 1 base from J, with 9 bases in between. The CDR3 sequence is 14 residues long. The germline V gene encodes CDR1 SGHVS and CDR2 FNYEAQ. TCRdb redid the calling of the reads with MiXCR, one entry per CDR3 protein. Of fewer than 850,000 distinct CDR3 sequences in the sample, under 35% were seen once. In its sample, this clonotype was seen a few times. The antigen remains undetermined. The clonotype comes from a human donor in good health (CMV status not recorded). Some clones in this sample may be carry-over from other donors' samples. Sequencing used cultured CD8+ T cells from PBMCs, obtained from culture after CMV antigen stimulation. This chain links TRBV7-6 with TRBJ2-1; D gene uncertain. This chain's CDR3 is CASSPGASYNEQFF. CDR3 DNA sequence: TGTGCCAGCAGCCCCGGTGCTTCCTACAATGAGCAGTTCTTC.